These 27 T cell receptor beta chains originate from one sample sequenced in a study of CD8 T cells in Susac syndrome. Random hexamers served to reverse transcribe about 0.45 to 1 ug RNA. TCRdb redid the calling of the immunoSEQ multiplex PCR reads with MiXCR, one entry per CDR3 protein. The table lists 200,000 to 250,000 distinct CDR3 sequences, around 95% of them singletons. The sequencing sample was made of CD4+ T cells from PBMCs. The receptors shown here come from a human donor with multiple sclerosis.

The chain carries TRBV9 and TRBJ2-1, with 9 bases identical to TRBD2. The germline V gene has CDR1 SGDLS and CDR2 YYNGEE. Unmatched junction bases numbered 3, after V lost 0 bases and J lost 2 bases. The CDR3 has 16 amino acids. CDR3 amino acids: CASSVGTSGPYNEQFF. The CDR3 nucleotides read TGTGCCAGCAGCGTAGGAACTAGCGGGCCCTACAATGAGCAGTTCTTC.

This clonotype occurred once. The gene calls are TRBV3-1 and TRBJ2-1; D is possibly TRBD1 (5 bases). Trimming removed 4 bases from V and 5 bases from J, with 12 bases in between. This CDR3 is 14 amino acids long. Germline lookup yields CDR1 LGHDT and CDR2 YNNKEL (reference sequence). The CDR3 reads CASSLRTTHNEQFF. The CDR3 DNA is TGTGCCAGCAGCCTAAGGACAACCCACAATGAGCAGTTCTTC.

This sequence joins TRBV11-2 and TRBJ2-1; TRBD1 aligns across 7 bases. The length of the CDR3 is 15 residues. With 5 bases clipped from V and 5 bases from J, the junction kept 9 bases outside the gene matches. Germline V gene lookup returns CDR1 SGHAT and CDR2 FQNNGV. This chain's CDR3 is CASSSWTGVNNEQFF. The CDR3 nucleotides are TGTGCCAGCAGCAGTTGGACAGGTGTTAACAATGAGCAGTTCTTC.

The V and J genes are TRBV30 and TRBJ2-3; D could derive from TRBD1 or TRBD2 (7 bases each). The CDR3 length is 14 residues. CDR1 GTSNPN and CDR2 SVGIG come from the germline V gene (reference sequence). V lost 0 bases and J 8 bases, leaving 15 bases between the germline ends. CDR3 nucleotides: TGTGCCTGGAGTGTCCTCCAGGGGGAGGGTACGCAGTATTTT. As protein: CAWSVLQGEGTQYF.

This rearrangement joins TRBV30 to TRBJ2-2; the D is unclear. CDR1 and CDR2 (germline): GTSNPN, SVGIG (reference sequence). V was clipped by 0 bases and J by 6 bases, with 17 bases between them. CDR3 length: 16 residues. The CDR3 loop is CAWSVGIFTVAGELFF. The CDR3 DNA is TGTGCCTGGAGTGTGGGGATCTTCACTGTGGCCGGGGAGCTGTTTTTT.

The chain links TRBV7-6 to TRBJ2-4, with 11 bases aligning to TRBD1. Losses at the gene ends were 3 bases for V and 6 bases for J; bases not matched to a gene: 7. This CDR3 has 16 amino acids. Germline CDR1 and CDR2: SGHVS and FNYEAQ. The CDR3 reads CASSLGQGEVRNIQYF. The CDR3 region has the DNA TGTGCCAGCAGCTTGGGACAGGGGGAAGTAAGAAACATTCAGTACTTC. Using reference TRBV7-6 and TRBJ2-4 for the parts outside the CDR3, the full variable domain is GAGVSQSPRYKVTKRGQDVALRCDPISGHVSLYWYRQALGQGPEFLTYFNYEAQQDKSGLPNDRFSAERPEGSISTLTIQRTEQRDSAMYRCASSLGQGEVRNIQYFGAGTRLSVL.

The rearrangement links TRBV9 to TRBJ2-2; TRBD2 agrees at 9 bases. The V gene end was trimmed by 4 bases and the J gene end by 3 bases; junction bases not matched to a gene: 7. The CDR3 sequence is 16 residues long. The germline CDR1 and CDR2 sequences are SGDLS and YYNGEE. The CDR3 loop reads CASSPRGGTDTGELFF. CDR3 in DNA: TGTGCCAGCAGCCCGCGGGGGGGGACGGACACCGGGGAGCTGTTTTTT.

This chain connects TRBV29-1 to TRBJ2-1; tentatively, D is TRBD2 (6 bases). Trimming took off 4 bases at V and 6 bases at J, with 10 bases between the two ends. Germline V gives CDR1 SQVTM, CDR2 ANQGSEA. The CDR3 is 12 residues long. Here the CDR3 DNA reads TGCAGCGTTGTTCCCGGGAGCAATGAGCAGTTCTTC. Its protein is CSVVPGSNEQFF.

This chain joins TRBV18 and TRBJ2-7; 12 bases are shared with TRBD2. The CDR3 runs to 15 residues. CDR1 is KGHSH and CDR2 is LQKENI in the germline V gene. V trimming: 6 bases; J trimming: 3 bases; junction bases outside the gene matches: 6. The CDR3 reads CASSPTSGRFYEQYF. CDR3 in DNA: TGTGCCAGCTCGCCTACTAGCGGGAGGTTCTACGAGCAGTACTTC.

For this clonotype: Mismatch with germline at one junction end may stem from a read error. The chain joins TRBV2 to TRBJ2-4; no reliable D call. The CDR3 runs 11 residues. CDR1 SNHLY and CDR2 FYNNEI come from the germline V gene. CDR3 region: CASSPLGGMHF. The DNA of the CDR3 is TGTGCCAGCAGTCCCCTAGGTGGTATGCACTTC.

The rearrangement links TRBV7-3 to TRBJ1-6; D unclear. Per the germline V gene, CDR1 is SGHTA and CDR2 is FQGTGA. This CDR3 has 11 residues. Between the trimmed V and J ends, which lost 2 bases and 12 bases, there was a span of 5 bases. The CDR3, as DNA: TGTGCCAGCAGCTTACTGCAACCCCTCCACTTT. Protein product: CASSLLQPLHF.

Here the CDR3 DNA reads TGTGCCAGCAGCCAAGGGGGCAGCCAGTACGAGAAGCAGTACTTC. Its protein is CASSQGGSQYEKQYF. This chain uses TRBV3-1 with TRBJ2-7; possibly TRBD1 for D (5 bases). CDR1 and CDR2 (germline): LGHDT, YNNKEL (reference sequence). The CDR3 has 15 residues. Trimming took 1 base from V and 8 from J, leaving 18 bases between them.

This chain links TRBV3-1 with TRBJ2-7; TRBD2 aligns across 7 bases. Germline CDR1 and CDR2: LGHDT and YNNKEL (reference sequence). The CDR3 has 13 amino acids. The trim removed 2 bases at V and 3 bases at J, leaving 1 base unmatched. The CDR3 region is CASSQLADYEQYF. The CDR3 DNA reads TGTGCCAGCAGCCAACTAGCGGACTACGAGCAGTACTTC.

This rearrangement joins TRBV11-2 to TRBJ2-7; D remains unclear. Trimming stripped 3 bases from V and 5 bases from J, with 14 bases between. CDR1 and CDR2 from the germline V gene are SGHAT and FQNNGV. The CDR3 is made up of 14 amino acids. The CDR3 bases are TGTGCCAGCAGCTTGAAAGGGATGGTGGACGAGCAGTACTTC. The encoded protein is CASSLKGMVDEQYF.

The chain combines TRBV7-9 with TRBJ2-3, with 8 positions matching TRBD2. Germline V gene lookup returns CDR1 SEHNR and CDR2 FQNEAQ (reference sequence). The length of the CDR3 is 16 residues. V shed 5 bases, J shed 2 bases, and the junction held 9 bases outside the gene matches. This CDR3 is CASSPVSGRATDTQYF. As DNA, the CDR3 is TGTGCCAGCAGCCCCGTAAGCGGGAGAGCCACAGATACGCAGTATTTT.

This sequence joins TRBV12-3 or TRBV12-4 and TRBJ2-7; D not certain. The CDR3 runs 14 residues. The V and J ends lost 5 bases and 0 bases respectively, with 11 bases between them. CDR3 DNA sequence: TGTGCCAGCAGTCCAGGACGGTACTCCTACGAGCAGTACTTC. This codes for CASSPGRYSYEQYF.

The CDR3 is CASSLGRGINEQFF. Here the CDR3 DNA reads TGTGCCAGCAGCTTAGGCCGGGGGATCAATGAGCAGTTCTTC. The chain carries TRBV13 and TRBJ2-1; perhaps TRBD2 as D (6 bases). V dropped 0 bases and J dropped 6 bases, with 9 bases sitting between them. The length of the CDR3 is 14 residues. Per germline, CDR1 PRHDT and CDR2 FYEKMQ (reference sequence).

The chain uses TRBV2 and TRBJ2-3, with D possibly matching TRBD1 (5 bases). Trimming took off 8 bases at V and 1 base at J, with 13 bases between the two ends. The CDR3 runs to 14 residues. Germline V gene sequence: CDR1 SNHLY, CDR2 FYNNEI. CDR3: CASGYGRGTDTQYF. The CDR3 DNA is TGTGCCAGCGGCTACGGCAGGGGCACAGATACGCAGTATTTT.

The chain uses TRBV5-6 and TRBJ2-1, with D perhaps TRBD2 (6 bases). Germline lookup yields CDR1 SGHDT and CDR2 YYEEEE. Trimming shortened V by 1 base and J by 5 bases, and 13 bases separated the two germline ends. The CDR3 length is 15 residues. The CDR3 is CASSLRGRPNNEQFF. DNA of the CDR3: TGTGCCAGCAGCTTGCGGGGGAGGCCGAACAATGAGCAGTTCTTC.

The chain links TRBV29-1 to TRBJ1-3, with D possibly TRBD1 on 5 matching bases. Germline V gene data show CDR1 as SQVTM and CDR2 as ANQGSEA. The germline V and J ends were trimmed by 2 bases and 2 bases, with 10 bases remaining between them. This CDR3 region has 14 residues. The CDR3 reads CSVERRGTGNTIYF. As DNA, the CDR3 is TGCAGCGTTGAACGAAGGGGAACTGGAAACACCATATATTTT.

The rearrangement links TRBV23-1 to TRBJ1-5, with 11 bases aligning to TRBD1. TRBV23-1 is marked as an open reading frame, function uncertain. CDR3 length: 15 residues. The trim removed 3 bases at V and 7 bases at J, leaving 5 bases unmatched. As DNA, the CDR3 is TGCGCCAGCAGTCACGGACAGGGGGCTCAACAGCCCCAGCATTTT. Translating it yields CASSHGQGAQQPQHF.

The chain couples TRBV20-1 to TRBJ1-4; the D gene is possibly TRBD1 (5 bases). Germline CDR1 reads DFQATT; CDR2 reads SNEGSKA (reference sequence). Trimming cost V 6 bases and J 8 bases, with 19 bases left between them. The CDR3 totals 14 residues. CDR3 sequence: CSANAGAGREKLFF. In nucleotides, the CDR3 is TGCAGTGCCAACGCGGGAGCAGGGAGGGAAAAACTGTTTTTT.

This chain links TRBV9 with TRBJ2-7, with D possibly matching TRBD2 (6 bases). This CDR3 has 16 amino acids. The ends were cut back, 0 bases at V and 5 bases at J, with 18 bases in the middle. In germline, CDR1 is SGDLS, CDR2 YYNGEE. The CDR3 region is CASSVGLRAGTDEQYF. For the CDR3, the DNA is TGTGCCAGCAGCGTAGGTCTCCGTGCAGGGACTGACGAGCAGTACTTC. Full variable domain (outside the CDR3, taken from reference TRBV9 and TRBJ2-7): DSGVTQTPKHLITATGQRVTLRCSPRSGDLSVYWYQQSLDQGLQFLIQYYNGEERAKGNILERFSAQQFPDLHSELNLSSLELGDSALYFCASSVGLRAGTDEQYFGPGTRLTVT.

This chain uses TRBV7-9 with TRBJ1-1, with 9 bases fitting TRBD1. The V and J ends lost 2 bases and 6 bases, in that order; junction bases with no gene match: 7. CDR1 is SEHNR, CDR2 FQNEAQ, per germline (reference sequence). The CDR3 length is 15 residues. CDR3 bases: TGTGCCAGCAGCTTAAAAAGGACAGGGGTACCTGAAGCTTTCTTT. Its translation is CASSLKRTGVPEAFF. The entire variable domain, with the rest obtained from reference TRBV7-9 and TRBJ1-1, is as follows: DTGVSQNPRHKITKRGQNVTFRCDPISEHNRLYWYRQTLGQGPEFLTYFQNEAQLEKSRLLSDRFSAERPKGSFSTLEIQRTEQGDSAMYLCASSLKRTGVPEAFFGQGTRLTVV.

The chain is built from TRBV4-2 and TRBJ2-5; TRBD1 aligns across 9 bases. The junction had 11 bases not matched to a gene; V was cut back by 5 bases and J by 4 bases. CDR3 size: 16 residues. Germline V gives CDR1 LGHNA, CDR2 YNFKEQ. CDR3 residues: CASSKPPGQGIETQYF. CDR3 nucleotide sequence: TGTGCCAGCAGCAAACCGCCGGGACAGGGTATAGAGACCCAGTACTTC.

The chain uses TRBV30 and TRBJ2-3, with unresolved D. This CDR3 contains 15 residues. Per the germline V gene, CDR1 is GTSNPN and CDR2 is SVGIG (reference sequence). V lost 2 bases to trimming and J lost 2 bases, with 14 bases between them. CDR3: CAWSSETTPTDTQYF. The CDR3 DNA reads TGTGCCTGGAGTAGTGAGACCACCCCCACAGATACGCAGTATTTT. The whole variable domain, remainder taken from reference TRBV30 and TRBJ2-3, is SQTIHQWPATLVQPVGSPLSLECTVEGTSNPNLYWYRQAAGRGLQLLFYSVGIGQISSEVPQNLSASRPQDRQFILSSKKLLLSDSGFYLCAWSSETTPTDTQYFGPGTRLTVL.

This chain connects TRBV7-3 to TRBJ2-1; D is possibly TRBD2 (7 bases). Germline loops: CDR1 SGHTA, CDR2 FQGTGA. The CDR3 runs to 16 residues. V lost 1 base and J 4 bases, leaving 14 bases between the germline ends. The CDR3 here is CASSLMAGAGYNEQFF. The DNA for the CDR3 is TGTGCCAGCAGCTTAATGGCGGGGGCCGGGTACAATGAGCAGTTCTTC.